The source of this TCR beta chain is a study of blood T cell repertoires in COVID-19. Turning to the study itself: Specimens from acute and convalescent COVID-19 originated in the United States, Italy and Spain.

CDR3 length equals 13 residues. The V gene's germline CDR1 is KGHSH and CDR2 LQKENI. The V end lost 6 bases, the J end lost 3 bases, and 11 bases lay between the germline ends. Assignments of participants to cohorts depended upon their own reported clinical history. This table comes from immunoSEQ multiplex PCR, and its TCRdb copy is limited to in-frame clones, with some not included. Of 310,000 or so clones in the sample, about 90% were seen once. This TCR was recovered from a woman between 18 and 29 years old with acute COVID-19. Material for sequencing was PBMCs or T cells enriched from blood (not recorded which). The chain couples TRBV18 to TRBJ1-1; possible D gene TRBD1, 5 bases. The DNA of the CDR3 is TGTGCCAGCTCGTGGGTAGGGGACACTGAAGCTTTCTTT. Its translation: CASSWVGDTEAFF.